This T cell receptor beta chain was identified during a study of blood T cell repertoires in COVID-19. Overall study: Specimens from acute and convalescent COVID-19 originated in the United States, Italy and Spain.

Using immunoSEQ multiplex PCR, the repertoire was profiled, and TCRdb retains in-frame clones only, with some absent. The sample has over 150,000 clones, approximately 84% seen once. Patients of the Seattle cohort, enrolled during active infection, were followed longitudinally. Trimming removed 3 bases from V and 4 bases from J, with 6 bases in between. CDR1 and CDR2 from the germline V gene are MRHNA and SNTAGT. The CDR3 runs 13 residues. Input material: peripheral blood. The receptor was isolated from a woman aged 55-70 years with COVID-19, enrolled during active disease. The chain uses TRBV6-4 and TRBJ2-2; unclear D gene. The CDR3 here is CASSETVTGELFF. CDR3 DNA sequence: TGTGCCAGCAGTGAAACGGTCACCGGGGAGCTGTTTTTT.